This TCR beta chain derives from a study of identical twins. Germline assignment: CDR1 SEHNR and CDR2 FQNEAQ (reference sequence). V lost 1 base and J lost 5, with 8 bases in between. This CDR3 spans 13 amino acids. TCRdb processed the 5' RACE reads anew with MiXCR; each CDR3 protein has one entry. The table includes 600,000 to 700,000 distinct CDR3 sequences, 20% to 25% detected once. This clonotype showed up just a few times. These data also featured in a second study, about T cells expressing NK-cell markers.

Sequencing was performed on PBMCs. The sequence was collected from a woman aged 18-35 years in good health. This chain uses TRBV7-9 with TRBJ1-2; D possibly corresponds to TRBD1 (6 bases). CDR3 loop: CASSLDRVYGYTF. CDR3 nucleotide sequence: TGTGCCAGCAGCTTAGACAGGGTATATGGCTACACCTTC.